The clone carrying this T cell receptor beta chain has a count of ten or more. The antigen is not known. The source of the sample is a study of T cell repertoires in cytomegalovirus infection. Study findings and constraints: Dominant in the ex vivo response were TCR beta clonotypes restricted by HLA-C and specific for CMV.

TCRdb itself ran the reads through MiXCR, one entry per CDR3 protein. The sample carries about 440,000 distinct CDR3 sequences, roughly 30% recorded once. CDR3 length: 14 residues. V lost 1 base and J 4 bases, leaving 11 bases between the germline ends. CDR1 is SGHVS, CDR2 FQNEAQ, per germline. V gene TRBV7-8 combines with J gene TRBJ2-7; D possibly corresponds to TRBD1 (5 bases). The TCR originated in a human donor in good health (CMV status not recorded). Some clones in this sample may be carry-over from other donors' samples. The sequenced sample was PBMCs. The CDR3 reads CASSLEDTLYEQYF. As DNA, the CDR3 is TGTGCCAGCAGCTTAGAGGACACCCTTTACGAGCAGTACTTC.